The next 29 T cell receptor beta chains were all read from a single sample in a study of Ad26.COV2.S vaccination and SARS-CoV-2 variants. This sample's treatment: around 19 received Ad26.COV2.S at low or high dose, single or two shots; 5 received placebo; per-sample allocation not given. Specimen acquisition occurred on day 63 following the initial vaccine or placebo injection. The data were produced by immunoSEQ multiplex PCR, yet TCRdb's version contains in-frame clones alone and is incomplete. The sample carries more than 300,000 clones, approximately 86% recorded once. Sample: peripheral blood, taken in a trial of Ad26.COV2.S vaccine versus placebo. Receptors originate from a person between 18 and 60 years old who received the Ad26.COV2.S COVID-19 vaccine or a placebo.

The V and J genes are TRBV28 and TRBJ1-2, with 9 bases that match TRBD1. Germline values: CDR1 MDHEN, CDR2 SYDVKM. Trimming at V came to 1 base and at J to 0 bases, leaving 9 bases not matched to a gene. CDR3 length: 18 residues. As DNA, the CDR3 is TGTGCCAGCAGTTTATTCGTGGGACAGGGAGAGGCTAACTATGGCTACACCTTC. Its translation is CASSLFVGQGEANYGYTF.

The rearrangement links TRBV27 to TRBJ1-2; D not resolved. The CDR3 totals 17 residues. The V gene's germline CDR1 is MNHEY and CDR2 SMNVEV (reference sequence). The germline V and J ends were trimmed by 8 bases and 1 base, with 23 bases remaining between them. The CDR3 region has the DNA TGTGCCAGCGCCGCCCCGGGAGCCCTACCCTTTAACTATGGCTACACCTTC. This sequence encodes CASAAPGALPFNYGYTF.

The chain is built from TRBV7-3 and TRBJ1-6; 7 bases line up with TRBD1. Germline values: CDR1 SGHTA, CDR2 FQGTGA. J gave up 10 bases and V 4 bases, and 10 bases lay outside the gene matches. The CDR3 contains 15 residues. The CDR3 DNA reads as TGTGCCAGCAGCTCGACAGGGTTAGTTCAATCACCCCTCCACTTT. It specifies CASSSTGLVQSPLHF. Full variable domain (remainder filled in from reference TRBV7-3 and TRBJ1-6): GAGVSQTPSNKVTEKGKYVELRCDPISGHTALYWYRQSLGQGPEFLIYFQGTGAADDSGLPNDRFFAVRPEGSVSTLKIQRTERGDSAVYLCASSSTGLVQSPLHFGNGTRLTVT.

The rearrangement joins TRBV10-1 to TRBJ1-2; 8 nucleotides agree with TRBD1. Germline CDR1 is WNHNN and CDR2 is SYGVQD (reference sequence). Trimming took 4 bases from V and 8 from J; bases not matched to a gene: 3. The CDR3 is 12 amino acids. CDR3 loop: CASSGDRLGYTF. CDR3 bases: TGCGCCAGCAGTGGGGACAGGCTCGGCTACACCTTC.

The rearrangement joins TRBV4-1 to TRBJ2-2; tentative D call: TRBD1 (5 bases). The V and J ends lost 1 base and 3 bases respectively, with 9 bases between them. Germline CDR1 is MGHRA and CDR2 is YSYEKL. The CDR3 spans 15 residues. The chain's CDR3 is CASSQVIGDTGELFF. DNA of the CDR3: TGCGCCAGCAGCCAAGTAATAGGGGACACCGGGGAGCTGTTTTTT.

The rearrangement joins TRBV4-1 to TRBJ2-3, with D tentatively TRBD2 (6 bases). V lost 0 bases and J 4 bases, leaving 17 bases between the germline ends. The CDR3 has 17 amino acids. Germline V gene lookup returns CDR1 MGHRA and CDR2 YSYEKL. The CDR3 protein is CASSQERGLPLADTQYF. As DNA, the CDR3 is TGCGCCAGCAGCCAAGAACGGGGACTCCCCCTGGCAGATACGCAGTATTTT.

CDR3 sequence (DNA): TGTGCCAGTACCCAGGAGTTGGCCCCTTCCTACGAGCAGTACTTC. Its translation is CASTQELAPSYEQYF. The V and J genes are TRBV19 and TRBJ2-7; D remains ambiguous. There are 15 residues in the CDR3. V shed 7 bases and J shed 1 base, with 17 bases lying between them. Germline loops: CDR1 LNHDA, CDR2 SQIVND (reference sequence).

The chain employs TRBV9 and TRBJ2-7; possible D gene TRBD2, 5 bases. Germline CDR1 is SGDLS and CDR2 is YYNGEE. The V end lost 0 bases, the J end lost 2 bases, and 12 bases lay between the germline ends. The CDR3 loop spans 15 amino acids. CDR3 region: CASSVASGPTYEQYF. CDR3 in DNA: TGTGCCAGCAGCGTAGCAAGCGGTCCTACCTACGAGCAGTACTTC.

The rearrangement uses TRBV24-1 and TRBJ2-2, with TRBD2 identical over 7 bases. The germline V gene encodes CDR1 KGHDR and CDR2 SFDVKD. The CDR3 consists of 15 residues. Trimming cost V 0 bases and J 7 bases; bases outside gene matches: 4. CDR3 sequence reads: CATSDLAGEGGELFF. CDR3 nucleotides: TGTGCCACCAGTGATTTGGCGGGGGAAGGCGGGGAGCTGTTTTTT.

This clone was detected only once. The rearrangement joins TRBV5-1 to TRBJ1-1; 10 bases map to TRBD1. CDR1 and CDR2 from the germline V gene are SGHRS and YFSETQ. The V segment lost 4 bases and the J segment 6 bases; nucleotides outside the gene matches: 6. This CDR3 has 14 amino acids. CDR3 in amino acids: CASSMTGGYAEAFF. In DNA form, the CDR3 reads TGCGCCAGCAGCATGACAGGGGGCTACGCTGAAGCTTTCTTT.

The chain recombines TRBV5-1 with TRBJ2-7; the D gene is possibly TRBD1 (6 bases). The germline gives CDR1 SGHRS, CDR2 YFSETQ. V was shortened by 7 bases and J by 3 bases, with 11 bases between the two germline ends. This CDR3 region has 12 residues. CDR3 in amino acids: CASGTGNYEQYF. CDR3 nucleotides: TGCGCCAGCGGCACAGGGAACTACGAGCAGTACTTC.

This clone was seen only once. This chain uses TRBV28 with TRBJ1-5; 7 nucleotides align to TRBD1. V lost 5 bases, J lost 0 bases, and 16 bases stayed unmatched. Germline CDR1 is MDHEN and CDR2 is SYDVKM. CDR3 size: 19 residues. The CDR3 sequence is CASSMTGLRAAPSNQPQHF. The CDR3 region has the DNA TGTGCCAGCAGTATGACAGGGTTGCGCGCGGCTCCTAGCAATCAGCCCCAGCATTTT.

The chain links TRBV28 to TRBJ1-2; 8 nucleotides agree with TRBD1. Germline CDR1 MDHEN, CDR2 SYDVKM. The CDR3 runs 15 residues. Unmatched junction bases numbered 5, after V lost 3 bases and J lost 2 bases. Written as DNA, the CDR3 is TGTGCCAGCAGTTTTGGTCAGGGGGCGAACTATGGCTACACCTTC. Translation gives CASSFGQGANYGYTF.

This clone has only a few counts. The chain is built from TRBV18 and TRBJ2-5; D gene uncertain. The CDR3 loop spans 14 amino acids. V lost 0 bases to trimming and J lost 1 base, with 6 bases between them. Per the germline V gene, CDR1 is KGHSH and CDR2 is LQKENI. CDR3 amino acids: CASSPPVVQETQYF. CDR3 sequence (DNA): TGTGCCAGCTCACCACCAGTGGTCCAAGAGACCCAGTACTTC.

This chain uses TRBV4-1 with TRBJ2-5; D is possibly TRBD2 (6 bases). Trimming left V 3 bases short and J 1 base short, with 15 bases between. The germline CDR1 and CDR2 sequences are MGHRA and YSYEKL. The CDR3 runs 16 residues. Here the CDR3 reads CASSHPPGGGQETQYF. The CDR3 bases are TGCGCCAGCAGCCACCCCCCTGGGGGAGGCCAAGAGACCCAGTACTTC.

The CDR3 is CASSQRKAGALSSSYEQYF. The CDR3 DNA reads TGTGCCAGCAGCCAGAGGAAGGCAGGGGCGCTTTCGAGCTCCTACGAGCAGTACTTC. The chain recombines TRBV28 with TRBJ2-7; a possible D gene is TRBD1 (6 bases). The germline V and J ends were trimmed by 6 bases and 0 bases, with 27 bases remaining between them. This CDR3 region has 19 residues. Germline CDR1 MDHEN, CDR2 SYDVKM.

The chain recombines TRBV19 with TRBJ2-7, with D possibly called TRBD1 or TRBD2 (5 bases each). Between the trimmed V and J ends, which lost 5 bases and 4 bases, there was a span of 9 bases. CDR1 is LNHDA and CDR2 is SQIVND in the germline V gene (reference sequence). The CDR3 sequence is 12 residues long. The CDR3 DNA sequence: TGTGCCAGTAGTGGGGACCATTACGAGCAGTACTTC. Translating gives CASSGDHYEQYF.

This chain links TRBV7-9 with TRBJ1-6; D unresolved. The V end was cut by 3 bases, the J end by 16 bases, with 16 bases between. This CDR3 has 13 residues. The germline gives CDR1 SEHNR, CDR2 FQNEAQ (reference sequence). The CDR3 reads CASSFVSPFTLHF. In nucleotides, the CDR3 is TGTGCCAGCAGCTTCGTCAGTCCTTTCACGCTCCACTTT.

The CDR3 DNA follows: TGTGCCACCCGCATGGGTCCGGGCGTCTCGAGGGGGAACACTGAAGCTTTCTTT. Its protein product is CATRMGPGVSRGNTEAFF. The chain uses TRBV5-4 and TRBJ1-1; a weak D match, TRBD1 (5 bases). Germline CDR1 reads SGHNT; CDR2 reads YYREEE (reference sequence). This CDR3 is built from 18 residues. Trimming shortened V by 9 bases and J by 1 base, and 28 bases separated the two germline ends.

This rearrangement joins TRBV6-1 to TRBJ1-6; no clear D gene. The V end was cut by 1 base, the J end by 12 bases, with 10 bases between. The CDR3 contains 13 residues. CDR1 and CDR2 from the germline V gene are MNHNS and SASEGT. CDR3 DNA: TGTGCCAGCAGTGAAGTTCCCGGAGGACCCCTCCACTTT. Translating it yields CASSEVPGGPLHF.

Written as DNA, the CDR3 is TGTGCCAGCAGCCAGGGAAGGGGCGAGCAGTACTTC. Translation: CASSQGRGEQYF. J is TRBJ2-7 and V is TRBV28; weak D call: TRBD1 (5 bases). Germline CDR1 reads MDHEN; CDR2 reads SYDVKM. The V gene lost 6 bases and the J gene lost 6 bases, with 12 bases spanning the gap. This CDR3 is built from 12 residues. Full variable domain (remainder filled in from reference TRBV28 and TRBJ2-7): DVKVTQSSRYLVKRTGEKVFLECVQDMDHENMFWYRQDPGLGLRLIYFSYDVKMKEKGDIPEGYSVSREKKERFSLILESASTNQTSMYLCASSQGRGEQYFGPGTRLTVT.

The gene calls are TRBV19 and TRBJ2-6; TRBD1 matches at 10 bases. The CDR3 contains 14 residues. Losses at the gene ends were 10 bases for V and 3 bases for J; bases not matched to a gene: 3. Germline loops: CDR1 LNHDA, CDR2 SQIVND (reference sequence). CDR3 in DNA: TGTGCCACGACAGGGGGCGGTGGGGCCAACGTCCTGACTTTC. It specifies CATTGGGGANVLTF.

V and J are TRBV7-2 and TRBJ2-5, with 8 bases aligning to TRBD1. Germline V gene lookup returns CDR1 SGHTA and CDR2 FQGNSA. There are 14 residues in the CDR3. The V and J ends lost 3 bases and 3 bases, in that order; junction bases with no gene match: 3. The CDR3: CASSFQTGEETQYF. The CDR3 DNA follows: TGTGCCAGCAGCTTCCAGACAGGGGAAGAGACCCAGTACTTC.

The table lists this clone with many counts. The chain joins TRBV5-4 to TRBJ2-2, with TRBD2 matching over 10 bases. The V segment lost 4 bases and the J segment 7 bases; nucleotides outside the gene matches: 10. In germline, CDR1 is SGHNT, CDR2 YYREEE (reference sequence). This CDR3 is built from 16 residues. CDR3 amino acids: CASSGPSGSVHGELFF. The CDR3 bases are TGTGCCAGCAGCGGTCCTAGCGGGAGTGTGCACGGGGAGCTGTTTTTT.

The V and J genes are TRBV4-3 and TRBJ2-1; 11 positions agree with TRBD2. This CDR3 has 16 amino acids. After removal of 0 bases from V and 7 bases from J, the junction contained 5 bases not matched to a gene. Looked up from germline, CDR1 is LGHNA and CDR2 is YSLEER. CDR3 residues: CASSQETSGEGNEQFF. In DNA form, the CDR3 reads TGCGCCAGCAGCCAAGAGACTAGCGGGGAGGGGAATGAGCAGTTCTTC.

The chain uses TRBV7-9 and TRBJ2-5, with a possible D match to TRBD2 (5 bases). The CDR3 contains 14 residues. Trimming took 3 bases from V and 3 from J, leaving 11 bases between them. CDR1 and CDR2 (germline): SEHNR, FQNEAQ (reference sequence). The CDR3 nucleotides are TGTGCCAGCAGCTTTAGGGCTAGCAAAGAGACCCAGTACTTC. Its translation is CASSFRASKETQYF.

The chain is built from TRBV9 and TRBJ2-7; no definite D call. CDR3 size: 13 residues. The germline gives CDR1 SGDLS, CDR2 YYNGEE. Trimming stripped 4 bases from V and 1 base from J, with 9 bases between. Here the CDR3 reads CASSSGSSYEQYF. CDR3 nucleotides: TGTGCCAGCAGCTCCGGGTCTTCCTACGAGCAGTACTTC.

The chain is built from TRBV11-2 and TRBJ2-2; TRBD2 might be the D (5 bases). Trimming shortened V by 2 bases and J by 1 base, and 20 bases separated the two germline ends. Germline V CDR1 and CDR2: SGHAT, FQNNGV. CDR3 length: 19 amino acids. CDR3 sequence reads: CASSLRVGGVGKNTGELFF. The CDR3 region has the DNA TGTGCCAGCAGCTTAAGGGTTGGAGGTGTGGGAAAGAACACCGGGGAGCTGTTTTTT.

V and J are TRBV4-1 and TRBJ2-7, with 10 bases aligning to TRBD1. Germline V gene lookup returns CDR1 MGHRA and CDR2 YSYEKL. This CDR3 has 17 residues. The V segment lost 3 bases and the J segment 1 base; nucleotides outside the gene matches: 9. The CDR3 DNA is TGCGCCAGCAGCCAGGACTGGGACAGGGGATTTTCCTACGAGCAGTACTTC. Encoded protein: CASSQDWDRGFSYEQYF.